The clone carrying this TCR beta chain was observed a handful of times. Profiled with immunoSEQ multiplex PCR; TCRdb holds only in-frame clones, not every one. The repertoire has around 75,000 clones, almost 95% of them found once; the top ten carry 4.5% to 7.5%. The length of the CDR3 is 13 residues. Trimming shortened V by 6 bases and J by 3 bases, and 12 bases separated the two germline ends. The germline CDR1 and CDR2 sequences are SEHNR and FQNEAQ (reference sequence). The data originate from a study of control samples from healthy donors and cancer patients. The rearrangement links TRBV7-9 to TRBJ2-7, with D perhaps TRBD1 (6 bases). Sequencing was performed on blood. The sequence was obtained from a woman aged 55-69 years in good health. This CDR3 reads CASRGAAVYEQYF. The CDR3 DNA reads TGTGCCAGCAGGGGGGCAGCTGTCTACGAGCAGTACTTC.